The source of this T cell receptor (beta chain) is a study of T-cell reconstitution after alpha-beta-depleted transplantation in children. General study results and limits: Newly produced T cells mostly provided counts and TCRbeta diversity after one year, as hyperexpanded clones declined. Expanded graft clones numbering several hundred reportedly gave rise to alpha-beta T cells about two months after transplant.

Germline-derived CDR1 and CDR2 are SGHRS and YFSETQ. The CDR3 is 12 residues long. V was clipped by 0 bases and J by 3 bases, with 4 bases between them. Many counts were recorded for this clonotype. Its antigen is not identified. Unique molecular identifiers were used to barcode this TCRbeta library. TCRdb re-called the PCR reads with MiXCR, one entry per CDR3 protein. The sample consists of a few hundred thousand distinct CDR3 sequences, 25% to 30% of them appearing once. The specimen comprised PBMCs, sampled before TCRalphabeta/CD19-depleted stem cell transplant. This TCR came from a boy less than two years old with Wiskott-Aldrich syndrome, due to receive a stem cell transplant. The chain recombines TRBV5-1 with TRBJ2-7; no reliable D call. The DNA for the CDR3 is TGCGCCAGCAGCTTGGACCTCTACGAGCAGTACTTC. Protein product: CASSLDLYEQYF.